The sequence of this TCR beta chain was determined in a study of control samples from healthy donors and cancer patients. The repertoire was sequenced with immunoSEQ multiplex PCR; TCRdb's copy has only in-frame clones and lacks some. In the table there are more than 45,000 clones, around 90% of which are singletons. Trimming pared 5 bases from V and 0 bases from J, leaving 10 bases between. Per the germline V gene, CDR1 is WNHNN and CDR2 is SYGVQD (reference sequence). This CDR3 has 14 residues. The receptor comes from a man aged 25 to 40 with colorectal cancer. This chain links TRBV10-1 with TRBJ1-1; the D gene is possibly TRBD1 (5 bases). Input material: PBMCs. The CDR3 loop is CASSPGGMNTEAFF. The DNA for the CDR3 is TGCGCCAGCAGTCCGGGGGGAATGAACACTGAAGCTTTCTTT.